Listed here is a single T cell receptor beta chain. Its target antigen remains unknown. No base-level quality is on record; no much larger clone is a single base apart. The sample is drawn from a study of regulatory dendritic cells for organ transplantation (dated 2017 in TCRdb). A note on the overall study: Before and after allostimulation with regulatory or mature dendritic cells, TCRbeta repertoires were sequenced from sorted naive and memory CD4+ and CD8+ T cells.

The CDR3 goes from the cysteine to the phenylalanine over 16 residues. Just CDR3 DNA is preserved here, 48 bases in frame from base 1. V is shortened by 2 bases, J by 5 bases, and the region joining them spans 17 bases. The CDR1 and CDR2 encoded by the germline V gene are SGHTA and FQGTGA. The TCRbeta CDR3 regions were amplified in a multiplexed two-step PCR with Vbeta-specific forward primers and Jbeta-specific reverse primers. Through the immunoSEQ service, TCRbeta libraries were sequenced on an Illumina instrument. In the authors' own workflow: IMGT annotation was used to assign V, D and J genes, and synthetic CDR3 analogues were used to correct counts for multiplex PCR bias. In the immunoSEQ Analyzer, repertoire clonality was calculated as one minus the normalized Shannon entropy. Whether a clone counted as expanded was decided by Fisher's exact test with Benjamini-Hochberg false discovery rate control and a two-tailed cutoff of P<0.01. The clones in this table, taken by TCRdb from immuneACCESS, are in-frame only. Not every clone is retained; where verified, under half of the shortfall comes from an unresolved V gene, and the cause of the rest is unknown. D and trimming were read from the DNA, whereas the V and J calls and clone size are those reported in that table. The sample table shows about 29,000 clones, and 75% to 80% are seen once. The top ten clonotypes cover 2.2% of the sample.

FACS was used to sort CD4+ or CD8+ cells into naive T cells, defined as CD45RA+, and memory T cells, defined as CD45RO+. The T cells used for TCR sequencing were obtained from a couple of healthy control subjects. Unstimulated sorted T cell subsets were used as baseline controls for the mixed lymphocyte reactions. The Qiagen DNeasy Blood & Tissue Kit was used to extract genomic DNA. What the work shows at the level of the full study, not this receptor alone: The repertoires of naive CD4+ and CD8+ T cells were highly diverse, while memory cell repertoires were less diverse, with memory CD8+ cells being the most oligoclonal. Only a couple of subjects were sequenced, and considerable between-individual heterogeneity in the alloreactive memory CD8+ T cell pool was noted by the authors. Of the resting subsets, memory CD8+ T cells had the largest number of alloreactive TCR clonotypes. Allostimulation expanded memory CD8+ clones in both subjects, but regulatory dendritic cells appeared to induce more limited expansion than mature dendritic cells.

This TCR derives from a human donor in good health. The sequenced sample was memory CD4+ T cells from blood. The sample's cell subset or site label, decoded: CD45RO+ memory T cells. The chain was built from TRBV7-3 and TRBJ2-3; 6 matching bases give a weak D call of TRBD1. The nucleotide sequence reads TGTGCCAGCAGCTTAGGTTCCGGGCTAGGGGGAGATACGCAGTATTTT. It codes for CASSLGSGLGGDTQYF.